A selection of T cell receptor beta chains follows, all from one sample in a study of cytomegalovirus exposure and HLA in healthy donors. TCRdb keeps only in-frame clones here, not all; method: immunoSEQ multiplex PCR. The top ten clones hold more than 2% of a sample with approximately 150,000 clones, 84% of them seen once. The sample comprised PBMCs. The source of these receptors is a boy aged 2 to 10 in good health and CMV-seronegative. CDR3s include the opening cysteine and the closing phenylalanine or tryptophan. The D gene is left open where the match is weak. For some rows the clone size is stated as once, few or many, or as a class when expanded; others skip it.

clone_size: few
j_call: TRBJ1-1
cdr3_length: 13
d_call: TRBD1
v_call: TRBV6-1
cdr3_nt: TGTGCCAGCAGTGGACAGGGGGTGACTGAAGCTTTCTTT
cdr3_aa: CASSGQGVTEAFF

clone_size: NA
j_call: TRBJ2-5
cdr3_length: 14
d_call: NA
v_call: TRBV7-6
cdr3_nt: TGTGCCAGCAGCGATGGGGCCTATTCGGAGACCCAGTACTTC
cdr3_aa: CASSDGAYSETQYF

clone_size: NA
j_call: TRBJ1-3
cdr3_length: 12
d_call: NA
v_call: TRBV19
cdr3_nt: TGTGCCAGTAGTTATAATGGAAACACCATATATTTT
cdr3_aa: CASSYNGNTIYF

clone_size: NA
j_call: TRBJ2-2
cdr3_length: 15
d_call: NA
v_call: TRBV25-1
cdr3_nt: TGTGCCAGCAGTGGGGGCGTCGGCTTCACCGGGGAGCTGTTTTTT
cdr3_aa: CASSGGVGFTGELFF

clone_size: NA
j_call: TRBJ2-7
cdr3_length: 16
d_call: TRBD2
v_call: TRBV9
cdr3_nt: TGTGCCAGCAGCCCTCTCACCGGGGGGGCGTGGTACGAGCAGTACTTC
cdr3_aa: CASSPLTGGAWYEQYF

clone_size: NA
j_call: TRBJ1-1
cdr3_length: 13
d_call: NA
v_call: TRBV10-3
cdr3_nt: TGTGCCATCAAGACAGGTGATAACACTGAAGCTTTCTTT
cdr3_aa: CAIKTGDNTEAFF

clone_size: NA
j_call: TRBJ2-5
cdr3_length: 18
d_call: TRBD2
v_call: TRBV9
cdr3_nt: TGTGCCAGCAGCGTAGCCGGCCTAGCGGGAGGTGCGAGAGAGACCCAGTACTTC
cdr3_aa: CASSVAGLAGGARETQYF

clone_size: NA
j_call: TRBJ1-2
cdr3_length: 14
d_call: NA
v_call: TRBV28
cdr3_nt: TGTGCCAGCCGCCCGGGAACAGTAAACTATGGCTACACCTTC
cdr3_aa: CASRPGTVNYGYTF

clone_size: NA
j_call: TRBJ1-2
cdr3_length: 15
d_call: TRBD1
v_call: TRBV6-1
cdr3_nt: TGTGCCAGCAGTGGACAGAGCAGGGGGCCTAATGGCTACACCTTC
cdr3_aa: CASSGQSRGPNGYTF

clone_size: NA
j_call: TRBJ1-6
cdr3_length: 14
d_call: NA
v_call: TRBV18
cdr3_nt: TGTGCCAGCTCACCACCTTTGGGGAGCTCACCCCTCCACTTT
cdr3_aa: CASSPPLGSSPLHF

clone_size: NA
j_call: TRBJ2-3
cdr3_length: 12
d_call: NA
v_call: TRBV6-5
cdr3_nt: TGTGCCAGCCACCGGTCTCCAGATACGCAGTATTTT
cdr3_aa: CASHRSPDTQYF

clone_size: NA
j_call: TRBJ2-1
cdr3_length: 15
d_call: TRBD2
v_call: TRBV6-1
cdr3_nt: TGTGCCAGCACAGGGACTAGCGGGAGTTACAATGAGCAGTTCTTC
cdr3_aa: CASTGTSGSYNEQFF

clone_size: few
j_call: TRBJ1-3
cdr3_length: 14
d_call: NA
v_call: TRBV2
cdr3_nt: TGTGCCAGCAGTGAAGATTTACTGCGAAACACCATATATTTT
cdr3_aa: CASSEDLLRNTIYF

clone_size: once
j_call: TRBJ1-4
cdr3_length: 18
d_call: TRBD1
v_call: TRBV7-9
cdr3_nt: TGTGCCAGCAGCTTGATCCCGGGACAGGGGGCGGGGGATGAAAAACTGTTTTTT
cdr3_aa: CASSLIPGQGAGDEKLFF

clone_size: NA
j_call: TRBJ1-4
cdr3_length: 13
d_call: NA
v_call: TRBV19
cdr3_nt: TGTGCCAGTAGGAAAACAGCGGATGAAAAACTGTTTTTT
cdr3_aa: CASRKTADEKLFF

clone_size: NA
j_call: TRBJ2-7
cdr3_length: 13
d_call: TRBD1
v_call: TRBV5-1
cdr3_nt: TGCGCCAGCAAGAGGGACAGGGTCTACGAGCAGTACTTC
cdr3_aa: CASKRDRVYEQYF

clone_size: NA
j_call: TRBJ2-3
cdr3_length: 16
d_call: TRBD2
v_call: TRBV7-2
cdr3_nt: TGTGCCAGCAGCTTAGGGGTAGCGGGAGAGGCAGATACGCAGTATTTT
cdr3_aa: CASSLGVAGEADTQYF

clone_size: NA
j_call: TRBJ2-7
cdr3_length: 15
d_call: TRBD1
v_call: TRBV11-3
cdr3_nt: TGTGCCAGCAGCCGTACCGGGACAGGGGCGTACGAGCAGTACTTC
cdr3_aa: CASSRTGTGAYEQYF

clone_size: NA
j_call: TRBJ2-7
cdr3_length: 13
d_call: NA
v_call: TRBV5-1
cdr3_nt: TGCGCCAGCAGGGGGGCAGGGTTCTACGAGCAGTACTTC
cdr3_aa: CASRGAGFYEQYF

clone_size: NA
j_call: TRBJ2-5
cdr3_length: 13
d_call: NA
v_call: TRBV7-2
cdr3_nt: TGTGCCAGCAGCTTAGACAGCCAAGAGACCCAGTACTTC
cdr3_aa: CASSLDSQETQYF

clone_size: once
j_call: TRBJ2-7
cdr3_length: 14
d_call: TRBD1
v_call: TRBV11-2
cdr3_nt: TGTGCCAGCAGCCCCAGACGACAGGGCTACGAGCAGTACTTC
cdr3_aa: CASSPRRQGYEQYF

clone_size: NA
j_call: TRBJ1-1
cdr3_length: 11
d_call: NA
v_call: TRBV6-5
cdr3_nt: TGTGCCAGCGCCAAGGGGCAGAAGGCTTTCTTT
cdr3_aa: CASAKGQKAFF

clone_size: NA
j_call: TRBJ2-3
cdr3_length: 18
d_call: TRBD2
v_call: TRBV4-2
cdr3_nt: TGTGCCAGCAGCCAAGGCGATGGCGGGGGGGCTAGCACAGATACGCAGTATTTT
cdr3_aa: CASSQGDGGGASTDTQYF

clone_size: NA
j_call: TRBJ1-2
cdr3_length: 16
d_call: NA
v_call: TRBV30
cdr3_nt: TGTGCCTGGGGGGGTCACGGCCAGGACTACCTATCCGGCTACACCTTC
cdr3_aa: CAWGGHGQDYLSGYTF

clone_size: NA
j_call: TRBJ2-7
cdr3_length: 14
d_call: NA
v_call: TRBV14
cdr3_nt: TGTGCCAGCAGCCACCATGCGGGGATGGTCGAGCAGTACTTC
cdr3_aa: CASSHHAGMVEQYF

clone_size: NA
j_call: TRBJ1-1
cdr3_length: 15
d_call: TRBD1
v_call: TRBV5-4
cdr3_nt: TGTGCCGCCTCGGCTAAAAACAGGGGGCACACTGAAGCTTTCTTT
cdr3_aa: CAASAKNRGHTEAFF